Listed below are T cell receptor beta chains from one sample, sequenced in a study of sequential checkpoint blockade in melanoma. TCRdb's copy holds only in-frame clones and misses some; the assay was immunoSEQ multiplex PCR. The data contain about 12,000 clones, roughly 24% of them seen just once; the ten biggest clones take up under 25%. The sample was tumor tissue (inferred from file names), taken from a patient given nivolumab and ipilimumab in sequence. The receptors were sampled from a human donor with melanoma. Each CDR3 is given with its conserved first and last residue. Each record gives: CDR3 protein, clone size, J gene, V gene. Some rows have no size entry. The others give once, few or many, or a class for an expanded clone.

CDR3 protein: CASSSGRNRVDTGELFF
clone size: .
J gene: TRBJ2-2
V gene: TRBV11-3

CDR3 protein: CAISEVGAAEAFF
clone size: many
J gene: TRBJ1-1
V gene: TRBV6-1

CDR3 protein: CASSRAGGANTGELFF
clone size: .
J gene: TRBJ2-2
V gene: TRBV4-3

CDR3 protein: CASSERDRVSPLHF
clone size: .
J gene: TRBJ1-6
V gene: TRBV25-1

CDR3 protein: CASSLEWGTGDSPLHF
clone size: .
J gene: TRBJ1-6
V gene: TRBV5-1

CDR3 protein: CASSELDGWIPGYTF
clone size: few
J gene: TRBJ1-2
V gene: TRBV2

CDR3 protein: CASSFLWGIRHTEAFF
clone size: .
J gene: TRBJ1-1
V gene: TRBV7-5

CDR3 protein: CASSPPVGQGMTEAFF
clone size: many
J gene: TRBJ1-1
V gene: TRBV9

CDR3 protein: CAISTSGGYNEQFF
clone size: few
J gene: TRBJ2-1
V gene: TRBV10-2

CDR3 protein: CASSLVSGPYEQYF
clone size: .
J gene: TRBJ2-7
V gene: TRBV11-3

CDR3 protein: CASSLKGGFYNEQFF
clone size: many
J gene: TRBJ2-1
V gene: TRBV11-3

CDR3 protein: CASSPAIATNEKLFF
clone size: few
J gene: TRBJ1-4
V gene: TRBV28

CDR3 protein: CASSRGRDEKLFF
clone size: .
J gene: TRBJ1-4
V gene: TRBV6-8

CDR3 protein: CASSVEEGRTQYF
clone size: many
J gene: TRBJ2-5
V gene: TRBV9

CDR3 protein: CASSSGPSGAAGYTF
clone size: .
J gene: TRBJ1-2
V gene: TRBV19

CDR3 protein: CACRKTPGGHQPQHF
clone size: .
J gene: TRBJ1-5
V gene: TRBV30

CDR3 protein: CASSLTGGTEAFF
clone size: .
J gene: TRBJ1-1
V gene: TRBV6-4

CDR3 protein: CASSQDILGATRTYEQYF
clone size: .
J gene: TRBJ2-7
V gene: TRBV14

CDR3 protein: CASGSSGADTQYF
clone size: few
J gene: TRBJ2-3
V gene: TRBV28

CDR3 protein: CASSTGQIQETQYF
clone size: .
J gene: TRBJ2-5
V gene: TRBV5-1

CDR3 protein: CASRTGTGVDTQYF
clone size: many
J gene: TRBJ2-3
V gene: TRBV6-8

CDR3 protein: CASRKGTTHSNYGYTF
clone size: few
J gene: TRBJ1-2
V gene: TRBV10-1

CDR3 protein: CASSLIQTGRSSPLHF
clone size: .
J gene: TRBJ1-6
V gene: TRBV11-3

CDR3 protein: CASSELLSGNTIYF
clone size: .
J gene: TRBJ1-3
V gene: TRBV9

CDR3 protein: CASGGAFSYNEQFF
clone size: .
J gene: TRBJ2-1
V gene: TRBV19

CDR3 protein: CASSVLAGGGAGELFF
clone size: many
J gene: TRBJ2-2
V gene: TRBV11-3

CDR3 protein: CASRSTDNSPLHF
clone size: .
J gene: TRBJ1-6
V gene: TRBV19

CDR3 protein: CASSLIGPNTGELFF
clone size: many
J gene: TRBJ2-2
V gene: TRBV11-3

CDR3 protein: CASKTNPGGGLAGELFF
clone size: few
J gene: TRBJ2-2
V gene: TRBV6-8

CDR3 protein: CASSYSYRTIFYGYTF
clone size: .
J gene: TRBJ1-2
V gene: TRBV6-8

CDR3 protein: CASSFLSSYNSPLHF
clone size: few
J gene: TRBJ1-6
V gene: TRBV11-3

CDR3 protein: CATALGGMEADTQYF
clone size: .
J gene: TRBJ2-3
V gene: TRBV15

CDR3 protein: CASGLRGGRGELFF
clone size: few
J gene: TRBJ2-2
V gene: TRBV9